This TCR beta chain is drawn from a study of T cell responses to AZD1222 COVID-19 vaccine (dated by TCRdb to the early 2020s). Broadly, across the study: A total of around 240 trial participants underwent TCR sequencing, of whom approximately 200 had received two doses of AZD1222 and roughly 26 had received two doses of the MenACWY control vaccine. Trial participants were enrolled by age into subgroups of 18-55, 56-69 and 70-plus years, and about 150, 27 and 61 TCR-sequenced participants, respectively, were included in these subgroups.

The CDR3 regions of human TCRbeta chains were subjected to immunosequencing. As for the original processing: Repertoire TCRs were matched against a reference library of SARS-CoV-2-specific TCRs generated with the MIRA antigen-specificity platform. Breadth meant the fraction of unique TCRs that were SARS-CoV-2-associated, whereas depth meant the fraction of total T cells that were SARS-CoV-2-associated. Each spike-specific TCR was assigned to its reactive spike region and to a CD4 or CD8 class using the MIRA data. Log10-transformed breadth and depth values were compared by one-way ANOVA with Sidak's multiple comparisons tests. Sourced from immuneACCESS, this table was stored by TCRdb with only in-frame sequences that have V and J called. A share of the clones is absent; for the studies checked, an unresolved V gene accounts for under half, and the remainder has no known explanation. The V and J calls and clone size come from that table; D and trimming were worked out from the DNA. The sample data list some 120,000 clones, and around 92% of these were observed just once. The ten largest account for 6% to 9% of the sample.

Reading the label with the study, this specimen's time point is: about 28 days (+/-7) after the second vaccine dose. Because spike-specific TCR depth and breadth did not differ between the two schedules, AZD1222 recipients who got a second dose at roughly 4 weeks were pooled with those who got a second dose at roughly 12 weeks. Samples from vaccinated people were obtained from the UK trials COV001 and COV002, which included a single-blind randomized controlled phase 2/3 trial of AZD1222 (ChAdOx1 nCoV-19) in healthy adults. For TCRbeta chain sequencing, PBMC samples were collected from trial participants at day 0 and at day 28 after the second dose. Beyond this particular receptor, the publication reports: Because no day 14 peak-response samples were available, repertoires were characterized only after the peak T cell response. Epitopes outside the regions mutated in the B.1.351 and B.1.1.7 variants were reportedly recognized by nearly half of the unique spike-specific TCRs. The 56-69-year group was small, and its depth increase did not reach significance, likely because of low power. Conclusions about previously exposed vaccinees were limited because only six or seven AZD1222 recipients were SARS-CoV-2 seropositive at baseline. A significant rise in spike-specific TCR breadth and depth was observed after two AZD1222 doses relative to day 0 and relative to MenACWY recipients. Most participants were white British and females outnumbered males, and the authors suggested that clonal diversity may have been underestimated. Vaccine-associated CD4 TCRs spanned the whole spike protein, with dominant responses in regions 160-218 and 743-854.

V is shortened by 5 bases, J by 8 bases, and the region joining them spans 13 bases. The CDR3 numbers 13 residues from cysteine through phenylalanine. Only the CDR3 DNA stays, 39 bases, in frame from base 1. CDR1 SEHNR and CDR2 FQNEAQ are derived from the germline V gene (reference sequence). Details on this clone: Its antigen remains undetermined. No base-level quality is on record; no much larger clone is a single base apart.

Sample: peripheral blood, taken 28 days after the second AZD1222 dose. The sequence came from an adult who received the AZD1222 COVID-19 vaccine. The rearrangement combines TRBV7-9 with TRBJ2-1; the D segment could be TRBD1, given 5 matching bases. The sequenced DNA is TGTGCCAGCAGCAGTCTCCTAGGGGATGAGCAGTTCTTC. This yields the protein CASSSLLGDEQFF.